The rows below give T cell receptor beta chains drawn from one sample of a study of cytomegalovirus exposure and HLA in healthy donors. The table came from immunoSEQ multiplex PCR; TCRdb's copy has only in-frame clones and leaves some out. The table lists roughly 190,000 clones, under 85% of them singletons. Material for sequencing was PBMCs. The receptors originated from a woman between 18 and 30 years old in good health and CMV-seronegative. The conserved cysteine and the conserved F or W are not part of the CDR3 here. Fields, in order: J gene, V gene, CDR3 protein.

J gene: TRBJ1-2
V gene: TRBV28
CDR3 protein: ASSSRDRVYGYT

J gene: TRBJ1-5
V gene: TRBV5-6
CDR3 protein: ASSRTGYSNQPQH

J gene: TRBJ2-7
V gene: TRBV5-6
CDR3 protein: ASSLATSYEQY

J gene: TRBJ1-2
V gene: TRBV7-2
CDR3 protein: ASSLITGGYYGYT

J gene: TRBJ1-2
V gene: TRBV5-6
CDR3 protein: ASSLVLGVGDYGYT

J gene: TRBJ1-2
V gene: TRBV6-1
CDR3 protein: ASSQRTGYGYT

J gene: TRBJ2-5
V gene: TRBV1
CDR3 protein: TSSQDLGGQETQY

J gene: TRBJ2-7
V gene: TRBV5-1
CDR3 protein: ASTLGGVAGEQY

J gene: TRBJ2-7
V gene: TRBV15
CDR3 protein: ATSRLGTSHEQY

J gene: TRBJ1-1
V gene: TRBV11-2
CDR3 protein: ASSVYRSTEAF

J gene: TRBJ2-7
V gene: TRBV7-2
CDR3 protein: ASSRDRGYYEQY

J gene: TRBJ1-4
V gene: TRBV2
CDR3 protein: ASSEQGREKLF

J gene: TRBJ2-7
V gene: TRBV5-6
CDR3 protein: ASSHDGRGPTYEQY